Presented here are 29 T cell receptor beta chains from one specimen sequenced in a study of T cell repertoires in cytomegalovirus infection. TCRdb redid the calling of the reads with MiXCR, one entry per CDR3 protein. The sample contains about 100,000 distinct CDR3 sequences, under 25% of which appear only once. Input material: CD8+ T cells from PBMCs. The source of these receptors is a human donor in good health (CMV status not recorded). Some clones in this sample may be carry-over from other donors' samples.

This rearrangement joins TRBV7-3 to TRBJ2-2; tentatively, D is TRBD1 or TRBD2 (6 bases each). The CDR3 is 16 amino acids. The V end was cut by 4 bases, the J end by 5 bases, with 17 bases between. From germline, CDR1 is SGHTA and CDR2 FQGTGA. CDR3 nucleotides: TGTGCCAGCAGCTCCCAGAGGGGGGAATCAACCGGGGAGCTGTTTTTT. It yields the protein CASSSQRGESTGELFF.

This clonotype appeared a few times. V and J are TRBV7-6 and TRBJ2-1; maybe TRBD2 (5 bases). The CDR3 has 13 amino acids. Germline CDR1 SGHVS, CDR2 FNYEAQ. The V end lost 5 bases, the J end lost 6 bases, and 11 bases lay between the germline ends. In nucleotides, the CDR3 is TGTGCCAGCAGCCCGAGGACTTTCAATGAGCAGTTCTTC. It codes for CASSPRTFNEQFF.

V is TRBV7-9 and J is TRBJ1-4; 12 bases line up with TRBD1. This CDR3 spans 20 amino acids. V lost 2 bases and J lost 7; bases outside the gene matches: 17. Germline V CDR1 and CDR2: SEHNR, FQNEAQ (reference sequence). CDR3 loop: CASSLPIPGQGAMEGEKLFF. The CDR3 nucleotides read TGTGCCAGCAGCTTACCCATTCCGGGACAGGGGGCAATGGAAGGTGAAAAACTGTTTTTT.

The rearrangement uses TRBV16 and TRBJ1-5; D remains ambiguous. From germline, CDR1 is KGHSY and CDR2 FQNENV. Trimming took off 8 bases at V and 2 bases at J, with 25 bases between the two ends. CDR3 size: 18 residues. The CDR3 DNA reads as TGTGCCAGCGGGAGCGGGATAGAGCTGTATAAGGGCAATCAGCCCCAGCATTTT. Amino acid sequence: CASGSGIELYKGNQPQHF.

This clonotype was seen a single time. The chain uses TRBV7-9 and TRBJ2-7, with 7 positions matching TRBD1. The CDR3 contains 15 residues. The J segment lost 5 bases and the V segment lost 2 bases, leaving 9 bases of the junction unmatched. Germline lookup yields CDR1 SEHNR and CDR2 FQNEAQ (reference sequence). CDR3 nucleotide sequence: TGTGCCAGCAGCTTACCCGGGACAGAAAAGAACGAGCAGTACTTC. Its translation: CASSLPGTEKNEQYF.

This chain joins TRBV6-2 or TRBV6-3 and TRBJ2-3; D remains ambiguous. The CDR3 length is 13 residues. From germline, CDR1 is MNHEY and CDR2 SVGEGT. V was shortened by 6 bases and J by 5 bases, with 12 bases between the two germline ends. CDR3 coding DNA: TGTGCCAGCAGGTTCAAAACGAGAGATACGCAGTATTTT. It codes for CASRFKTRDTQYF.

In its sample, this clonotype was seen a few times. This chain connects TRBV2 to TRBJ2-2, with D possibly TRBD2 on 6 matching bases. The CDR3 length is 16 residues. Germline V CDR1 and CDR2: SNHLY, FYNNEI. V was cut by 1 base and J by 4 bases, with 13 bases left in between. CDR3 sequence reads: CASSEGGVGTTGELFF. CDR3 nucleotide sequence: TGTGCCAGCAGTGAAGGGGGGGTCGGAACCACCGGGGAGCTGTTTTTT.

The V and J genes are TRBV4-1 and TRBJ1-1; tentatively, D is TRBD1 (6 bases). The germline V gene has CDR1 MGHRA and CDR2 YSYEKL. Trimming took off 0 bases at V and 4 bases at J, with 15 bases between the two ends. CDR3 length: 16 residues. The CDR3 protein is CASSQELLGAGTEAFF. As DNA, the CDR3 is TGCGCCAGCAGCCAAGAGTTGTTGGGGGCGGGCACTGAAGCTTTCTTT.

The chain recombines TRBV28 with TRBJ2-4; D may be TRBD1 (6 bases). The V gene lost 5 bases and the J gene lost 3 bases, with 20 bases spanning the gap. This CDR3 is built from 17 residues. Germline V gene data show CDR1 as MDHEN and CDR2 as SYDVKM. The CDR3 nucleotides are TGTGCCAGCAGTATCGGGACACCCCAAGGGGTCAAAAACATTCAGTACTTC. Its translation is CASSIGTPQGVKNIQYF.

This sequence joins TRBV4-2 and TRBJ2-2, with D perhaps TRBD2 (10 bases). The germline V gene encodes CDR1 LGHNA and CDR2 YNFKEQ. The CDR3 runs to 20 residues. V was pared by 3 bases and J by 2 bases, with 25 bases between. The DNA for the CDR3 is TGTGCCAGCAGCCATGGACAGGGGTTGTCTAGCGGGGGAAACACCGGGGAGCTGTTTTTT. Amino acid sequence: CASSHGQGLSSGGNTGELFF.

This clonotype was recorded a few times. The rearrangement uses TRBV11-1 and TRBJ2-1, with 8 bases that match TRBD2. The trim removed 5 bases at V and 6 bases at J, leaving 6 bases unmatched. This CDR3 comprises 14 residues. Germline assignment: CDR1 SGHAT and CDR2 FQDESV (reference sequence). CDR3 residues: CASSPRGGRNEQFF. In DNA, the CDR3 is TGTGCCAGCAGCCCCCGGGGGGGACGCAATGAGCAGTTCTTC.

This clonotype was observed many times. This CDR3 reads CSAGLAGGPYNEQFF. The DNA for the CDR3 is TGCAGTGCAGGCCTAGCGGGAGGGCCCTACAATGAGCAGTTCTTC. V and J are TRBV20-1 and TRBJ2-1, with TRBD2 identical over 12 bases. Trimming cost V 6 bases and J 2 bases; bases outside gene matches: 5. Germline V gene data show CDR1 as DFQATT and CDR2 as SNEGSKA (reference sequence). CDR3 size: 15 residues.

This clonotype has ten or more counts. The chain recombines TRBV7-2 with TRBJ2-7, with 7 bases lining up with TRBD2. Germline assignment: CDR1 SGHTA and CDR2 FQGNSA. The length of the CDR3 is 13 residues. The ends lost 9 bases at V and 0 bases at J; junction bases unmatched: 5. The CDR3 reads CASSGGNSYEQYF. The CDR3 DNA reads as TGTGCCAGTTCGGGGGGTAACTCCTACGAGCAGTACTTC. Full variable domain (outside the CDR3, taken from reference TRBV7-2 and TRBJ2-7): GAGVSQSPSNKVTEKGKDVELRCDPISGHTALYWYRQSLGQGLEFLIYFQGNSAPDKSGLPSDRFSAERTGGSVSTLTIQRTQQEDSAVYLCASSGGNSYEQYFGPGTRLTVT.

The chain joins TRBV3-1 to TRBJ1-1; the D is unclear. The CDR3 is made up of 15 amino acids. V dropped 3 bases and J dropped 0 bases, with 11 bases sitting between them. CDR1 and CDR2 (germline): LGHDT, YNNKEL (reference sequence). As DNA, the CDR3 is TGTGCCAGCAGCCAGGGAGCAGGAATGAACACTGAAGCTTTCTTT. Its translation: CASSQGAGMNTEAFF.

The CDR3 DNA reads as TGCAGTGCTGTGAGCCGGGAGGAGTCCTACGAGCAGTACTTC. This gives the protein CSAVSREESYEQYF. The V and J genes are TRBV20-1 and TRBJ2-7, with 7 bases lining up with TRBD2. This CDR3 is 14 amino acids long. With V trimmed by 5 bases and J by 1 base, 8 bases remained unmatched. The germline CDR1 and CDR2 sequences are DFQATT and SNEGSKA (reference sequence).

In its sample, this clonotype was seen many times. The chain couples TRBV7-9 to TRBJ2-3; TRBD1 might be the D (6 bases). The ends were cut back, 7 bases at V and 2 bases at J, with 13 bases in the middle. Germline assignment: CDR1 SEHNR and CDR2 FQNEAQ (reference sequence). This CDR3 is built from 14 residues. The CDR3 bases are TGTGCCAGCACCGCGGTGGGGGCCACAGATACGCAGTATTTT. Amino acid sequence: CASTAVGATDTQYF.

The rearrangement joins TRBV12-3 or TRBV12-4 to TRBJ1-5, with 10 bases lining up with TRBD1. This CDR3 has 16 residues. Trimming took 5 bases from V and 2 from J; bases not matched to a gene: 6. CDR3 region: CASSPPGTGGNQPQHF. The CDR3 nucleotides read TGTGCCAGCAGTCCCCCCGGGACAGGGGGCAATCAGCCCCAGCATTTT.

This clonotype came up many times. The DNA of the CDR3 is TGTGCCAGCAGTCGAGCAGCACAAGAGACCCAGTACTTC. This codes for CASSRAAQETQYF. This chain joins TRBV7-9 and TRBJ2-5; D is ambiguous. The length of the CDR3 is 13 residues. The V end lost 6 bases, the J end lost 2 bases, and 10 bases lay between the germline ends. Looked up from germline, CDR1 is SEHNR and CDR2 is FQNEAQ (reference sequence). The variable domain in full, with the rest retrieved from reference TRBV7-9 and TRBJ2-5, is DTGVSQNPRHKITKRGQNVTFRCDPISEHNRLYWYRQTLGQGPEFLTYFQNEAQLEKSRLLSDRFSAERPKGSFSTLEIQRTEQGDSAMYLCASSRAAQETQYFGPGTRLLVL.

The CDR3 region is CASSLGRDRGIFNYGYTF. Here the CDR3 DNA reads TGTGCCAGCAGCTTAGGAAGAGACAGGGGTATTTTTAACTATGGCTACACCTTC. This chain connects TRBV7-2 to TRBJ1-2, with 8 bases lining up with TRBD1. V lost 1 base, J lost 1 base, and 11 bases stayed unmatched. Germline CDR1 reads SGHTA; CDR2 reads FQGNSA. This CDR3 is 18 amino acids long.

The chain's CDR3 is CATVGGTGGANVLTF. The CDR3 coding sequence is TGTGCCACTGTGGGCGGAACAGGTGGGGCCAACGTCCTGACTTTC. The chain links TRBV6-2 or TRBV6-3 to TRBJ2-6, with D perhaps TRBD1 (5 bases). Germline V gives CDR1 MNHEY, CDR2 SVGEGT. Trimming left V 10 bases short and J 3 bases short, with 16 bases between. This CDR3 contains 15 residues.

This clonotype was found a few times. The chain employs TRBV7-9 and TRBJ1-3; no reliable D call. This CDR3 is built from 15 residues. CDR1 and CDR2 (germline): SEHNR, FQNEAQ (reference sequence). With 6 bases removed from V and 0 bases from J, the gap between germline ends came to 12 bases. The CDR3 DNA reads TGTGCCAGCAGGTCTCAGAACAGCTCTGGAAACACCATATATTTT. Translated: CASRSQNSSGNTIYF.

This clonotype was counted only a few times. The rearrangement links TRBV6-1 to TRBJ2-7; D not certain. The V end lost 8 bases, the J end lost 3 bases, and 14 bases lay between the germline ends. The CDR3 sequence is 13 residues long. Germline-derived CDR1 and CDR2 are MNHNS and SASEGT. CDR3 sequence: CASGIDWNYEQYF. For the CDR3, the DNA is TGTGCCAGCGGGATAGACTGGAACTACGAGCAGTACTTC.

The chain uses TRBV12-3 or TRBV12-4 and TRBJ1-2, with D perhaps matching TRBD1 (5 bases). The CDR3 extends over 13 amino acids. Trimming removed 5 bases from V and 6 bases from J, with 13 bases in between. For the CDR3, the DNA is TGTGCCAGCAGTCGAAATGGGGGAGATGGCTACACCTTC. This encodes CASSRNGGDGYTF.

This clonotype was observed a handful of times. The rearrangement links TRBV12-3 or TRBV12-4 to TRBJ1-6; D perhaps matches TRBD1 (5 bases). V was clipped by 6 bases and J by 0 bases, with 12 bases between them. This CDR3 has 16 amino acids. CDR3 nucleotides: TGTGCCAGCAGAGATAAGGGGAGCTCCTATAATTCACCCCTCCACTTT. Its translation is CASRDKGSSYNSPLHF.

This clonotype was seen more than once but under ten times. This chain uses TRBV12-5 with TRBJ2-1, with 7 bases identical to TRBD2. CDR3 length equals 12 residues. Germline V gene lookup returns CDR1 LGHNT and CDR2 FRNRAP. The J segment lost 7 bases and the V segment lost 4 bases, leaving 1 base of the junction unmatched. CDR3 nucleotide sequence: TGTGCTAGTGGTTGGGGGGGGAATGAGCAGTTCTTC. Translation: CASGWGGNEQFF.

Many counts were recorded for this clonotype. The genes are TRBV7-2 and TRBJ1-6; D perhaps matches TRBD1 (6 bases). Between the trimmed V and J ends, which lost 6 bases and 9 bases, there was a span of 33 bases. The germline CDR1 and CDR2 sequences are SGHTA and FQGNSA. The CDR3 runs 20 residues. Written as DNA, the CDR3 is TGTGCCAGCAGGAGGACGGGACAAGTAGACCTTATAGCGGGCGGTTCACCCCTCCACTTT. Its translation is CASRRTGQVDLIAGGSPLHF.

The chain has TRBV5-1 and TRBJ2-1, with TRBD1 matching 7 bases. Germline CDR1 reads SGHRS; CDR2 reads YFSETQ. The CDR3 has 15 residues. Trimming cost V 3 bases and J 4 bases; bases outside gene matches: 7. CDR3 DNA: TGCGCCAGCAGCTCTGAGGACAGGTCTTACAATGAGCAGTTCTTC. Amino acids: CASSSEDRSYNEQFF.

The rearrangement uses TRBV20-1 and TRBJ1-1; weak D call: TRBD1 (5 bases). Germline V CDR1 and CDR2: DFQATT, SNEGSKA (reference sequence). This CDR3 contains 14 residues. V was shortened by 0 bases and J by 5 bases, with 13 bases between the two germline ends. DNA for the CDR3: TGCAGTGCTAGAGACCTCCTTGGGGGGACTGAAGCTTTCTTT. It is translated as CSARDLLGGTEAFF.

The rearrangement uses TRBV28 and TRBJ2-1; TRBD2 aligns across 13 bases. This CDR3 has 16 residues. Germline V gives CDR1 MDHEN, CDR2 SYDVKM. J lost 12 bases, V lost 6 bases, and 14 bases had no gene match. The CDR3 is CASSRGLAGDTRGQFF. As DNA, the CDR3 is TGTGCCAGCAGCCGAGGACTAGCGGGGGACACACGGGGGCAGTTCTTC.